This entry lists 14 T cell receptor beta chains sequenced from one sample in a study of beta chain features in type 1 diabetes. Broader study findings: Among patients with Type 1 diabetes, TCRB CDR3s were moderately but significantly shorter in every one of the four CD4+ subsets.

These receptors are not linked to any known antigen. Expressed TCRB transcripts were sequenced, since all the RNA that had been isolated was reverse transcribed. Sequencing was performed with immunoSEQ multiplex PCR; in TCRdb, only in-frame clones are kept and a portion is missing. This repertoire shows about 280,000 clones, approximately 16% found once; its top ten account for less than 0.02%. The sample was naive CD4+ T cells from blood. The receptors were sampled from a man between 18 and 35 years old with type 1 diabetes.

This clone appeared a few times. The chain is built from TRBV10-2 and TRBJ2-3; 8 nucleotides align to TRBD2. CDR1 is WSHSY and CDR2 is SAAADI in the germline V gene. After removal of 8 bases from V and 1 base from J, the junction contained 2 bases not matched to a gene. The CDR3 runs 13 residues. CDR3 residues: CASLSGGTDTQYF. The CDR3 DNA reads TGCGCCAGCCTTAGCGGGGGCACAGATACGCAGTATTTT.

The CDR3 here is CASSLSVAGLQETQYF. The CDR3 DNA sequence: TGCGCCAGCAGCTTGTCCGTAGCGGGCCTACAAGAGACCCAGTACTTC. This chain links TRBV5-1 with TRBJ2-5, with TRBD2 matching 7 bases. With 1 base clipped from V and 2 bases from J, the junction kept 8 bases outside the gene matches. Germline values: CDR1 SGHRS, CDR2 YFSETQ. The CDR3 loop spans 16 amino acids.

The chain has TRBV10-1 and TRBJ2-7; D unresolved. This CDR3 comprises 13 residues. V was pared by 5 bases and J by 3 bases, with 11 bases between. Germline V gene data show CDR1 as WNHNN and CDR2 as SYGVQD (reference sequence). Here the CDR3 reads CASSPPWSYEQYF. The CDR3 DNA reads TGCGCCAGCAGTCCTCCGTGGAGCTACGAGCAGTACTTC.

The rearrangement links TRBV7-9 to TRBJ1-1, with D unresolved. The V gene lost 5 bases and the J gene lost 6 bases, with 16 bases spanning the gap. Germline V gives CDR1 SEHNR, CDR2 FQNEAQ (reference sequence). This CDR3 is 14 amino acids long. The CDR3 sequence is CASSQPTRDPEAFF. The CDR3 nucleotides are TGTGCCAGCAGCCAGCCCACTAGAGATCCTGAAGCTTTCTTT. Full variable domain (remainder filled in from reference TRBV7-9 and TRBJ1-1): DTGVSQNPRHKITKRGQNVTFRCDPISEHNRLYWYRQTLGQGPEFLTYFQNEAQLEKSRLLSDRFSAERPKGSFSTLEIQRTEQGDSAMYLCASSQPTRDPEAFFGQGTRLTVV.

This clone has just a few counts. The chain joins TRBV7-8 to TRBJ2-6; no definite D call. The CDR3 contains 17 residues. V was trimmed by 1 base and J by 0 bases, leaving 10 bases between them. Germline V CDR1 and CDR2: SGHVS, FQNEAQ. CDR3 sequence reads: CASSLGGRSSGANVLTF. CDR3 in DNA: TGTGCCAGCAGCTTAGGCGGTCGGAGCTCTGGGGCCAACGTCCTGACTTTC.

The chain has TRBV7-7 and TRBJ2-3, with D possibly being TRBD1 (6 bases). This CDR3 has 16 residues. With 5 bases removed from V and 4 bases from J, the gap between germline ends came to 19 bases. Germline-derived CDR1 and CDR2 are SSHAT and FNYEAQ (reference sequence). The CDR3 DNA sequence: TGTGCCAGCAGCCAAGGTGCTTTAGGGGGAGCAGATACGCAGTATTTT. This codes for CASSQGALGGADTQYF.

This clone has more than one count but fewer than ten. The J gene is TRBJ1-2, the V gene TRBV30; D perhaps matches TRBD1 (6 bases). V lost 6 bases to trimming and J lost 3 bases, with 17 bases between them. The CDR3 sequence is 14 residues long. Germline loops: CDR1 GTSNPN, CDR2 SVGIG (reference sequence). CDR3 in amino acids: CACPRVGGDYGYTF. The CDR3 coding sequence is TGTGCCTGCCCCCGCGTTGGGGGCGACTATGGCTACACCTTC.

The CDR3 protein is CATKPGTGVGYTF. The DNA for the CDR3 is TGTGCCACCAAGCCGGGGACAGGGGTTGGCTACACCTTC. The V gene is TRBV6-5, the J gene TRBJ1-2; 10 nucleotides align to TRBD1. The V and J ends lost 10 bases and 7 bases, in that order; junction bases with no gene match: 9. The CDR3 runs to 13 residues. The germline gives CDR1 MNHEY, CDR2 SVGAGI.

Written as DNA, the CDR3 is TGTGCCATCAGTGACGAGTTCAGGGGCAACACTGAAGCTTTCTTT. Translation gives CAISDEFRGNTEAFF. The chain links TRBV10-3 to TRBJ1-1; maybe TRBD1 (6 bases). Trimming removed 3 bases from V and 2 bases from J, with 13 bases in between. In germline, CDR1 is ENHRY, CDR2 SYGVKD. CDR3 size: 15 residues.

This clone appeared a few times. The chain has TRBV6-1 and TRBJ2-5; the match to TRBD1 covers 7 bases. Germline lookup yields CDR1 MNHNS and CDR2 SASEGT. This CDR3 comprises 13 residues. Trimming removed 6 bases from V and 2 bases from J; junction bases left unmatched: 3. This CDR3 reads CASRRGQQETQYF. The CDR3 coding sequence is TGTGCCAGCAGGAGGGGACAGCAAGAGACCCAGTACTTC.

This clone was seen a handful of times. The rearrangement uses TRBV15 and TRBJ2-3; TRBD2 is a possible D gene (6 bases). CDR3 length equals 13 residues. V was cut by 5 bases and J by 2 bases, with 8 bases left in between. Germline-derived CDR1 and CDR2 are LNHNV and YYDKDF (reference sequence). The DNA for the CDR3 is TGTGCCACCAGCCTAGCGCTCACAGATACGCAGTATTTT. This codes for CATSLALTDTQYF. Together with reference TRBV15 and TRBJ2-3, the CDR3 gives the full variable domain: DAMVIQNPRYQVTQFGKPVTLSCSQTLNHNVMYWYQQKSSQAPKLLFHYYDKDFNNEADTPDNFQSRRPNTSFCFLDIRSPGLGDTAMYLCATSLALTDTQYFGPGTRLTVL.

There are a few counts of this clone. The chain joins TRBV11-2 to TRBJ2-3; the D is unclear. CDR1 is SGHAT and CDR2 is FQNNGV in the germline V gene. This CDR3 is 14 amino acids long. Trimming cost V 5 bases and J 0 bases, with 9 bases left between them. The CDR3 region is CASSRISSTDTQYF. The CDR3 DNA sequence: TGTGCCAGCAGCCGCATTAGTAGCACAGATACGCAGTATTTT.

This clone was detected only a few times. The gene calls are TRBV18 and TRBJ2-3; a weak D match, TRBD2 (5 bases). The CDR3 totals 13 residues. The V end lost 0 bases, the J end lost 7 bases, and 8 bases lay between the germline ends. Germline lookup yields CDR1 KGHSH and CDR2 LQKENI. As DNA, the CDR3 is TGTGCCAGCTCACCACCCGGGGATCATACGCAGTATTTT. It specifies CASSPPGDHTQYF.

The CDR3 coding sequence is TGTGCCAGCAGCTATGGGACTAGCGGGAGGTGGTACGAGCAGTACTTC. Translation: CASSYGTSGRWYEQYF. The chain uses TRBV7-2 and TRBJ2-7; TRBD2 matches 15 bases. V dropped 4 bases and J dropped 4; count of bases not matched to a gene: 5. The length of the CDR3 is 16 residues. Germline V gene lookup returns CDR1 SGHTA and CDR2 FQGNSA.